This T cell receptor (beta chain) appears in the sequencing data of a study of long-term antiretroviral therapy in people with HIV. Note on this clone: What it recognizes is unknown.

At the survey level, the v3.0 immunoSEQ assay was run. Libraries were prepared by immunoSEQ multiplex PCR; TCRdb keeps only in-frame clonotypes and omits some of them. This sample has roughly 32,000 clones; about 82% occur once, and the top ten carry approximately 4.4%. Study outcomes and limitations: Diversity remained lower than transplant donor controls, even though it increased after ART.

CDR1 is WNHNN, CDR2 SYGVQD, per germline (reference sequence). The CDR3 is 16 residues long. Trimming left V 3 bases short and J 1 base short, with 15 bases between. The sequencing used unsorted PBMCs, collected roughly 3.3 years after starting antiretroviral therapy. The chain recombines TRBV10-1 with TRBJ1-2, with D possibly matching TRBD1 (6 bases). The sequence was collected from a man between 18 and 35 years old with HIV. This CDR3 reads CASSEIRDNFNYGYTF. The CDR3 DNA is TGCGCCAGCAGTGAAATCAGGGACAACTTTAACTATGGCTACACCTTC.